This entry concerns a single TCR beta chain. Its antigen is not identified. The CDR3 covers 13 residues. V dropped 5 bases and J dropped 8; count of bases not matched to a gene: 5. The germline V gene has CDR1 SGHTA and CDR2 FQGTGA. Assay used: immunoSEQ multiplex PCR; TCRdb lists only in-frame clones, some missing. The sample includes 150,000 to 200,000 clones, 65% to 85% of them seen just once. The data originate from a study of cytomegalovirus exposure and HLA in healthy donors. General study findings and limits: Cytomegalovirus-associated TCR beta chains were listed, numbering 150 to 200. Specificity for CMV antigens was confirmed in vitro for a few of the CMV-associated chains. Among TCR sequences, most were rare, though some public TCRs appeared in many donors.

The rearrangement uses TRBV7-3 and TRBJ1-2, with 10 bases that match TRBD1. The specimen was PBMCs. The receptor was derived from a woman younger than 35 in good health and CMV-seropositive. Here the CDR3 reads CASSASTGGGYTF. The CDR3 DNA is TGTGCCAGCAGCGCCTCGACAGGGGGCGGCTACACCTTC.